The 27 T cell receptor beta chains below were found in one sample sequenced in a study of monozygotic twins with inflammatory bowel disease. TCRdb reprocessed the 5' RACE reads and reports one entry per CDR3 protein, with no DNA. This table lists around 400,000 distinct CDR3 sequences. Source material: blood. The receptors originated from a human donor with ulcerative colitis or Crohn's disease, or a healthy co-twin of an affected twin (not recorded which).

This rearrangement joins TRBV5-1 to TRBJ1-6. Germline CDR1 and CDR2: SGHRS and YFSETQ. The CDR3 is made up of 14 amino acids. The CDR3 here is CASSYQNDNSPLHF.

This sequence joins TRBV10-3 and TRBJ1-1; TCRdb reports TRBD1, a call that lacks DNA to check it against. Germline V gene data show CDR1 as ENHRY and CDR2 as SYGVKD. The CDR3 consists of 13 residues. The chain's CDR3 is CAISDTGGTEAFF.

Here the CDR3 reads CASRKTGGGSPLHF. The genes are TRBV5-1 and TRBJ1-6. The CDR3 contains 14 residues. The germline CDR1 and CDR2 sequences are SGHRS and YFSETQ.

The V call is TRBV27, the J call TRBJ2-3; without DNA, the TCRdb call of TRBD1 cannot be checked. CDR3 length: 14 amino acids. The V gene's germline CDR1 is MNHEY and CDR2 SMNVEV (reference sequence). CDR3: CASSFSPPRDTQYF.

This chain connects TRBV4-1 to TRBJ1-2; checking the TCRdb D call of TRBD1 is not possible without DNA. From germline, CDR1 is MGHRA and CDR2 YSYEKL. This CDR3 has 13 residues. CDR3 region: CASMGRDNYGYTF.

The chain has TRBV24-1 and TRBJ1-4; TCRdb outputs TRBD1, but without DNA this stays unchecked. Germline CDR1 is KGHDR and CDR2 is SFDVKD. CDR3 length: 15 amino acids. Here the CDR3 reads CATSEGGTDNEKLFF.

The rearrangement uses TRBV15 and TRBJ1-6. This CDR3 comprises 16 residues. Germline V gene lookup returns CDR1 LNHNV and CDR2 YYDKDF (reference sequence). This chain's CDR3 is CATSRDPGNSRSPLHF.

The chain carries TRBV29-1 and TRBJ2-3; TCRdb's D gene call, TRBD2, goes unchecked for lack of DNA. The CDR3 has 15 residues. In germline, CDR1 is SQVTM, CDR2 ANQGSEA. CDR3 loop: CSVEDRRGGADTQYF.

The chain couples TRBV3-1 to TRBJ1-1. The germline V gene has CDR1 LGHDT and CDR2 YNNKEL (reference sequence). This CDR3 spans 15 amino acids. The CDR3 loop is CASSPMRHLNTEAFF. The full variable domain, rest sourced from reference TRBV3-1 and TRBJ1-1, is DTAVSQTPKYLVTQMGNDKSIKCEQNLGHDTMYWYKQDSKKFLKIMFSYNNKELIINETVPNRFSPKSPDKAHLNLHINSLELGDSAVYFCASSPMRHLNTEAFFGQGTRLTVV.

V gene TRBV29-1 combines with J gene TRBJ2-7. This CDR3 region has 12 residues. Germline loops: CDR1 SQVTM, CDR2 ANQGSEA. The CDR3 spells CSVAHGTYEQYF.

This chain connects TRBV5-6 to TRBJ1-1. The CDR3 consists of 16 residues. CDR1 SGHDT and CDR2 YYEEEE come from the germline V gene. The CDR3 reads CASSLIGSQKNTEAFF.

This chain joins TRBV7-8 and TRBJ1-1; the D call of TRBD1 rests on TCRdb alone, since no DNA is present to check it. This CDR3 has 16 amino acids. The germline V gene has CDR1 SGHVS and CDR2 FQNEAQ. CDR3 region: CASSSRRVRMNTEAFF.

V usage is TRBV29-1 and J usage is TRBJ1-1. Looked up from germline, CDR1 is SQVTM and CDR2 is ANQGSEA. CDR3 length equals 13 residues. The CDR3 protein is CSVGQWGRTEAFF. Based on the CDR3 plus reference TRBV29-1 and TRBJ1-1, the full variable domain is SAVISQKPSRDICQRGTSLTIQCQVDSQVTMMFWYRQQPGQSLTLIATANQGSEATYESGFVIDKFPISRPNLTFSTLTVSNMSPEDSSIYLCSVGQWGRTEAFFGQGTRLTVV.

This rearrangement joins TRBV20-1 to TRBJ1-2; TCRdb outputs TRBD1, but without DNA this stays unchecked. This CDR3 has 18 amino acids. Germline CDR1 is DFQATT and CDR2 is SNEGSKA (reference sequence). The CDR3 loop reads CSARRGTGTDDLFYGYTF.

The J gene is TRBJ1-1, the V gene TRBV25-1; TCRdb's assignment of TRBD1 cannot be checked, as there is no DNA. Germline CDR1 and CDR2: MGHDK and SYGVNS. This CDR3 has 12 residues. The CDR3 reads CASSEGQLKAFF. Full variable domain (outside the CDR3, taken from reference TRBV25-1 and TRBJ1-1): EADIYQTPRYLVIGTGKKITLECSQTMGHDKMYWYQQDPGMELHLIHYSYGVNSTEKGDLSSESTVSRIRTEHFPLTLESARPSHTSQYLCASSEGQLKAFFGQGTRLTVV.

The chain links TRBV5-1 to TRBJ2-1; TCRdb designates TRBD2, a call that cannot be tested without DNA. The germline gives CDR1 SGHRS, CDR2 YFSETQ. The length of the CDR3 is 15 residues. CDR3 in amino acids: CASSTSGANYNEQFF.

This sequence joins TRBV20-1 and TRBJ1-5. The CDR3 has 14 amino acids. Per the germline V gene, CDR1 is DFQATT and CDR2 is SNEGSKA (reference sequence). Here the CDR3 reads CSGRTPYSNQPQHF.

This chain links TRBV7-2 with TRBJ2-3. CDR1 and CDR2 from the germline V gene are SGHTA and FQGNSA. This CDR3 contains 15 residues. CDR3 residues: CASSFVAIYTDTQYF.

The chain uses TRBV7-9 and TRBJ2-5; no DNA is available, so the TRBD1 call from TCRdb remains unchecked. CDR3 length: 15 amino acids. CDR1 SEHNR and CDR2 FQNEAQ come from the germline V gene (reference sequence). This CDR3 is CASSLEGQKQETQYF.

The chain recombines TRBV21-1 with TRBJ2-2; TCRdb's D call, TRBD2, is unchecked because there is no DNA. TRBV21-1 is described as a pseudogene. This CDR3 has 18 residues. The CDR3 here is CASSKETMGLSNTGELFF.

This rearrangement joins TRBV28 to TRBJ2-7; checking the TCRdb D call of TRBD1 is not possible without DNA. In germline, CDR1 is MDHEN, CDR2 SYDVKM. The CDR3 spans 13 residues. The CDR3: CASSFEQDYEQYF.

The chain carries TRBV7-9 and TRBJ1-3; TCRdb lists TRBD1, though no DNA is available to test this call. Germline V gene data show CDR1 as SEHNR and CDR2 as FQNEAQ (reference sequence). The CDR3 runs to 17 residues. This CDR3 reads CASNSPGTGDMGNTIYF.

The chain couples TRBV10-3 to TRBJ1-2. The CDR3 runs to 12 residues. Germline V CDR1 and CDR2: ENHRY, SYGVKD. Here the CDR3 reads CAISGGLYGYTF.

This chain joins TRBV18 and TRBJ2-5; TCRdb indicates TRBD2, and absent DNA this call remains unverified. In germline, CDR1 is KGHSH, CDR2 LQKENI. CDR3 length equals 19 residues. The CDR3 loop reads CASSRLNSGTSGSLETQYF.

The J gene is TRBJ2-2, the V gene TRBV7-3. CDR1 and CDR2 from the germline V gene are SGHTA and FQGTGA. The CDR3 length is 17 residues. CDR3 sequence reads: CASSLMAGGAYTGELFF.

The CDR3 spells CSFRGGGETQYF. The chain links TRBV20-1 to TRBJ2-5; TCRdb designates TRBD1, a call that cannot be tested without DNA. There are 12 residues in the CDR3. The germline gives CDR1 DFQATT, CDR2 SNEGSKA (reference sequence).

The chain uses TRBV7-2 and TRBJ1-1. This CDR3 contains 14 residues. CDR1 is SGHTA and CDR2 is FQGNSA in the germline V gene. The CDR3 loop is CASSFSTMNTEAFF.